The present T cell receptor (beta chain) was sequenced within a study of early T cells in non-severe SARS-CoV-2 infection. Study information: Whole-blood bulk RNA, unsorted, was sequenced, and chains were unpaired. Study outcomes and limitations: The matching step, a VDJdb search, favored anti-spike CD8 responses and missed private and CD4 specificities.

Individually, cDNA molecules had unique molecular identifiers attached to them. One entry per CDR3 protein, called by TCRdb with MiXCR from the 5' RACE reads. The table includes approximately 74,000 distinct CDR3 sequences, around 15% detected once. This clonotype was observed at least ten times. Its antigen is not identified. With 4 bases clipped from V and 4 bases from J, the junction kept 12 bases outside the gene matches. The CDR3 is 16 amino acids. Per germline, CDR1 KGHSH and CDR2 LQKENI. This clonotype was sampled from an adult who was a healthcare worker with PCR-confirmed SARS-CoV-2 infection or an uninfected control (not recorded which). The sample was whole blood. The genes are TRBV18 and TRBJ2-5, with TRBD1 matching 7 bases. The CDR3 DNA reads TGTGCCAGCTCACGATCGACAGGGAATGGGGGAGAGACCCAGTACTTC. This sequence encodes CASSRSTGNGGETQYF.